The 25 T cell receptor beta chains below all came from one sample that was sequenced in a study of blood T cell repertoires in COVID-19. Method: immunoSEQ multiplex PCR; TCRdb's copy keeps in-frame clones and lacks some. This sample has 200,000 or so clones, with roughly four fifths found just once. Sequencing was done on a sample of peripheral blood. All receptors come from a woman of 80 years or more with COVID-19, enrolled during active disease.

The table lists this clone with a count of one. V is TRBV11-2 and J is TRBJ1-1; 9 nucleotides agree with TRBD1. The CDR3 length is 14 residues. CDR1 and CDR2 from the germline V gene are SGHAT and FQNNGV. V dropped 5 bases and J dropped 5; count of bases not matched to a gene: 6. CDR3 sequence reads: CASSLGTGRTEAFF. The CDR3 DNA reads as TGTGCCAGCAGCCTCGGGACAGGGAGGACTGAAGCTTTCTTT.

There are a few counts of this clone. CDR3 nucleotide sequence: TGTGCCAGCAGCGAGAGACTAGCGACGGATAATGAGCAGTTCTTC. Translation: CASSERLATDNEQFF. The chain links TRBV11-2 to TRBJ2-1; the match to TRBD2 covers 8 bases. Trimming took 5 bases from V and 7 from J; bases not matched to a gene: 10. This CDR3 has 15 amino acids. The germline V gene has CDR1 SGHAT and CDR2 FQNNGV.

The chain combines TRBV7-6 with TRBJ2-5; 12 bases match TRBD2. Per germline, CDR1 SGHVS and CDR2 FNYEAQ. The CDR3 is made up of 16 amino acids. Trimming at V came to 5 bases and at J to 4 bases, leaving 8 bases not matched to a gene. This CDR3 is CASSLVTSGSIETQYF. The CDR3 DNA is TGTGCCAGCAGCCTCGTGACTAGCGGGAGTATAGAGACCCAGTACTTC.

This chain joins TRBV10-3 and TRBJ2-3, with no clear D. Germline V gene data show CDR1 as ENHRY and CDR2 as SYGVKD. The length of the CDR3 is 14 residues. The V end was cut by 2 bases, the J end by 2 bases, with 8 bases between. CDR3 residues: CAISENTNTDTQYF. Here the CDR3 DNA reads TGTGCCATCAGTGAGAACACTAACACAGATACGCAGTATTTT.

This clone was picked up one time. V is TRBV5-1 and J is TRBJ1-3; possible D gene TRBD1, 6 bases. V lost 0 bases to trimming and J lost 2 bases, with 9 bases between them. Germline-derived CDR1 and CDR2 are SGHRS and YFSETQ. CDR3 size: 15 residues. The CDR3 DNA is TGCGCCAGCAGCTTGGAGGCAGGGGCTGGAAACACCATATATTTT. This encodes CASSLEAGAGNTIYF.

This clone was recorded only once. This chain joins TRBV10-3 and TRBJ1-5; D is uncertain. Germline V gives CDR1 ENHRY, CDR2 SYGVKD. V lost 0 bases to trimming and J lost 5 bases, with 8 bases between them. This CDR3 spans 14 amino acids. CDR3 sequence reads: CAISESPLDQPQHF. The CDR3 coding sequence is TGTGCCATCAGTGAGTCCCCCCTTGATCAGCCCCAGCATTTT.

This rearrangement joins TRBV27 to TRBJ2-1; 7 nucleotides agree with TRBD1. This CDR3 is built from 12 residues. V lost 3 bases to trimming and J lost 8 bases; unmatched junction nucleotides: 1. Germline CDR1 reads MNHEY; CDR2 reads SMNVEV (reference sequence). CDR3 DNA sequence: TGTGCCAGCAGTTTTACAGGGGATGAGCAGTTCTTC. Its translation is CASSFTGDEQFF.

The chain employs TRBV5-1 and TRBJ2-7, with 15 bases identical to TRBD2. Looked up from germline, CDR1 is SGHRS and CDR2 is YFSETQ. CDR3 length: 16 residues. Trimming took 4 bases from V and 12 from J; bases not matched to a gene: 14. The CDR3 reads CASSPGGGLAGGPLYF. Here the CDR3 DNA reads TGCGCCAGCAGCCCTGGTGGAGGACTAGCGGGAGGGCCTCTGTACTTC. Drawing the rest from reference TRBV5-1 and TRBJ2-7, the complete variable domain is KAGVTQTPRYLIKTRGQQVTLSCSPISGHRSVSWYQQTPGQGLQFLFEYFSETQRNKGNFPGRFSGRQFSNSRSEMNVSTLELGDSALYLCASSPGGGLAGGPLYFGPGTRLTVT.

J is TRBJ2-5 and V is TRBV5-6, with TRBD1 matching over 8 bases. Trimming took 2 bases from V and 1 from J; bases not matched to a gene: 10. The germline gives CDR1 SGHDT, CDR2 YYEEEE. The CDR3 is made up of 17 amino acids. The DNA of the CDR3 is TGTGCCAGCAGCTTTGGGGGCCTCCAGGGGGCCCAAGAGACCCAGTACTTC. Translating it yields CASSFGGLQGAQETQYF.

The V gene is TRBV7-8, the J gene TRBJ2-7; 9 bases are a match to TRBD2. The CDR3 is made up of 14 amino acids. After removal of 3 bases from V and 4 bases from J, the junction contained 4 bases not matched to a gene. Germline CDR1 reads SGHVS; CDR2 reads FQNEAQ. The CDR3 is CASSFMREGYEQYF. The CDR3 region has the DNA TGTGCCAGCAGCTTCATGCGGGAGGGTTACGAGCAGTACTTC.

CDR3 residues: CATLPIQGAKGYTF. As DNA, the CDR3 is TGTGCCACGCTACCTATCCAGGGGGCGAAGGGCTACACCTTC. The V and J genes are TRBV10-3 and TRBJ1-2; 8 nucleotides line up with TRBD1. This CDR3 region has 14 residues. Trimming took 10 bases from V and 8 from J; bases not matched to a gene: 15. CDR1 is ENHRY and CDR2 is SYGVKD in the germline V gene.

This clone appeared a single time. The chain recombines TRBV11-3 with TRBJ2-5; no firm D call. The CDR3 contains 12 residues. V lost 3 bases and J lost 3, with 5 bases in between. The V gene's germline CDR1 is SGHNT and CDR2 YENEEA. The CDR3 sequence: CASSLEKETQYF. For the CDR3, the DNA is TGTGCCAGCAGCTTGGAGAAAGAGACCCAGTACTTC.

The chain has TRBV6-2 or TRBV6-3 and TRBJ2-3, with 7 bases aligning to TRBD1. The CDR3 has 14 residues. The junction had 6 bases not matched to a gene; V was cut back by 5 bases and J by 4 bases. Germline values: CDR1 MNHEY, CDR2 SVGEGT. CDR3 amino acids: CASSAQGWADTQYF. The CDR3 DNA sequence: TGTGCCAGCAGTGCACAGGGGTGGGCAGATACGCAGTATTTT.

The chain combines TRBV11-2 with TRBJ2-2, with 7 bases identical to TRBD2. This CDR3 has 13 amino acids. Per germline, CDR1 SGHAT and CDR2 FQNNGV. V lost 5 bases, J lost 7 bases, and 4 bases stayed unmatched. The CDR3 is CASSPGGFGELFF. The CDR3 DNA is TGTGCCAGCAGCCCCGGGGGGTTCGGGGAGCTGTTTTTT.

The chain couples TRBV10-3 to TRBJ1-1; D might be TRBD1 (6 bases). Between the trimmed V and J ends, which lost 7 bases and 1 base, there was a span of 7 bases. Germline loops: CDR1 ENHRY, CDR2 SYGVKD. CDR3 length: 12 amino acids. Here the CDR3 DNA reads TGTGCCATCATGGGACAGAACACTGAAGCTTTCTTT. Translation gives CAIMGQNTEAFF.

The V call is TRBV12-3 or TRBV12-4, the J call TRBJ1-2; 10 bases are shared with TRBD1. J lost 5 bases, V lost 6 bases, and 3 bases had no gene match. The CDR3 consists of 13 residues. The CDR3, as DNA: TGTGCCAGCAGGGGGACAGGGGAGTATGGCTACACCTTC. Residues: CASRGTGEYGYTF.

The chain is built from TRBV18 and TRBJ2-3; TRBD2 agrees at 10 bases. The J segment lost 2 bases and the V segment lost 5 bases, leaving 4 bases of the junction unmatched. Germline V gene sequence: CDR1 KGHSH, CDR2 LQKENI. This CDR3 is 15 amino acids long. The CDR3 loop is CASSFGLAATDTQYF. CDR3 DNA: TGTGCCAGCTCATTTGGACTAGCGGCCACAGATACGCAGTATTTT.

This clone was observed once. The J gene is TRBJ2-2, the V gene TRBV6-5; D may be TRBD2 (5 bases). CDR1 and CDR2 from the germline V gene are MNHEY and SVGAGI. The V gene lost 10 bases and the J gene lost 6 bases, with 18 bases spanning the gap. The CDR3 covers 14 residues. CDR3 amino acids: CATRKAPGAGELFF. The DNA of the CDR3 is TGTGCCACCAGAAAAGCTCCCGGGGCCGGGGAGCTGTTTTTT.

The gene calls are TRBV5-1 and TRBJ2-7; D not certain. This CDR3 has 11 residues. Trimming cost V 6 bases and J 4 bases, with 8 bases left between them. Germline V gene lookup returns CDR1 SGHRS and CDR2 YFSETQ. The DNA of the CDR3 is TGCGCCAGCACCCACGGGTACGAGCAGTACTTC. Encoded protein: CASTHGYEQYF.

V is TRBV4-2 and J is TRBJ1-2; D unresolved. V was clipped by 0 bases and J by 3 bases, with 11 bases between them. The CDR3 contains 15 residues. Germline V gene data show CDR1 as LGHNA and CDR2 as YNFKEQ. The CDR3 DNA reads TGTGCCAGCAGCCAAGACAGGAATTCGGACTATGGCTACACCTTC. Amino acid sequence: CASSQDRNSDYGYTF.

The chain's CDR3 is CASTPGGGPYNEQFF. CDR3 coding DNA: TGTGCCAGCACCCCAGGAGGAGGGCCCTACAATGAGCAGTTCTTC. This chain joins TRBV28 and TRBJ2-1; D possibly corresponds to TRBD2 (6 bases). This CDR3 is 15 amino acids long. The germline CDR1 and CDR2 sequences are MDHEN and SYDVKM. V dropped 7 bases and J dropped 2 bases, with 15 bases sitting between them.

This sequence joins TRBV6-2 or TRBV6-3 and TRBJ2-5, with a weak D call TRBD1 (6 bases). The CDR3 spans 15 residues. Germline V lookup: CDR1 MNHEY, CDR2 SVGEGT. V lost 0 bases, J lost 2 bases, and 10 bases lay in between. For the CDR3, the DNA is TGTGCCAGCAGTTACTCGAGGGACACGCAAGAGACCCAGTACTTC. It codes for CASSYSRDTQETQYF.

The chain is built from TRBV3-1 (or the pseudogene TRBV3-2) and TRBJ1-2, with D possibly matching TRBD1 (5 bases). V gave up 11 bases and J gave up 4 bases, with 14 bases separating them. The CDR3 sequence is 12 residues long. Germline lookup yields CDR1 LGHDT and CDR2 YNNKEL (reference sequence). CDR3 loop: CAAGDLGYGYTF. CDR3 DNA: TGTGCCGCGGGGGATTTGGGCTATGGCTACACCTTC.

This clone occurred a few times. The chain combines TRBV9 with TRBJ2-3; possible D gene TRBD1, 6 bases. The CDR3 runs to 13 residues. V lost 3 bases to trimming and J lost 5 bases, with 10 bases between them. Germline-derived CDR1 and CDR2 are SGDLS and YYNGEE. CDR3 protein: CASSARGGDTQYF. CDR3 nucleotides: TGTGCCAGCAGCGCCAGGGGTGGAGATACGCAGTATTTT.

The chain links TRBV11-3 to TRBJ2-7; D perhaps matches TRBD1 (6 bases). The CDR3 is 13 residues long. Deletions cut 1 base from V and 5 bases from J, with 9 bases between. The germline V gene encodes CDR1 SGHNT and CDR2 YENEEA. The CDR3 region has the DNA TGTGCCAGCAGCTTAGTAGGGGGAGACGAGCAGTACTTC. Translation gives CASSLVGGDEQYF.